This T cell receptor beta chain emerged from a study of cytomegalovirus exposure and HLA in healthy donors. Germline CDR1 and CDR2: MDHEN and SYDVKM. The CDR3 has 17 residues. Between the trimmed V and J ends, which lost 1 base and 13 bases, there was a span of 25 bases. Both 60 Vbeta primers and 13 Jbeta primers went into the PCR. Original processing methods: The count from a later analysis was some 76 million unique TCR beta chains, approximately 9.9 million of them shared. Assay: immunoSEQ multiplex PCR; the TCRdb copy retains only in-frame clones and omits some. V, J and clone size reflect that table, while D and trimming were determined from the DNA. The sample table includes just under 80,000 clones.

V gene TRBV28 combines with J gene TRBJ1-4; D is possibly TRBD1 (6 bases). This clonotype was obtained from a man aged 18 to 29 in good health and CMV-seropositive. The sample was PBMCs. The CDR3 protein is CASSLLGDGGQLEGLFF. In nucleotides, the CDR3 is TGTGCCAGCAGTTTATTGGGTGACGGGGGGCAACTCGAAGGACTGTTTTTT.